A few counts support the clone carrying this T cell receptor (beta chain). This table comes from immunoSEQ multiplex PCR, and its TCRdb copy is limited to in-frame clones, with some not included. This sample carries about 110,000 clones, roughly nine tenths of them seen once, and the ten largest clones take about 5.2%. The record originates from a study of T cell responses to AZD1222 COVID-19 vaccine. Germline CDR1 and CDR2: SGHRS and YFSETQ. V lost 3 bases to trimming and J lost 2 bases, with 8 bases between them. This CDR3 is 14 amino acids long. Specimen: peripheral blood, collected on day 0 of AZD1222 vaccination. The clonotype was recovered from an adult in good health. The chain carries TRBV5-1 and TRBJ1-4, with D perhaps TRBD1 (6 bases). The CDR3 loop is CASSSDSTNEKLFF. The CDR3 coding sequence is TGCGCCAGCAGCTCGGACAGTACTAATGAAAAACTGTTTTTT.